Following are 8 T cell receptor beta chains from one sample sequenced in a study of blood T cell repertoires in COVID-19. Repertoires were generated with immunoSEQ multiplex PCR, while TCRdb's copy carries only in-frame clones and drops some. The sample carries a few hundred thousand clones, around 85% recorded once. The sequenced material came from PBMCs or T cells enriched from blood (not recorded which). These receptors were obtained from a man aged 35 to 55 who had recovered from COVID-19.

The chain carries TRBV5-6 and TRBJ1-4, with a weak D call TRBD1 (5 bases). V lost 3 bases to trimming and J lost 5 bases, with 11 bases between them. Germline CDR1 and CDR2: SGHDT and YYEEEE. CDR3 length: 14 residues. As DNA, the CDR3 is TGTGCCAGCAGCTACGGGACTCCAAATGAAAAACTGTTTTTT. Translating it yields CASSYGTPNEKLFF.

V is TRBV7-9 and J is TRBJ2-4, with 7 bases aligning to TRBD2. This CDR3 has 16 residues. Trimming at V came to 3 bases and at J to 3 bases, leaving 8 bases not matched to a gene. The V gene's germline CDR1 is SEHNR and CDR2 FQNEAQ (reference sequence). CDR3 protein: CASSFGRNSNKNIQYF. The CDR3 DNA is TGTGCCAGCAGCTTCGGGAGGAACTCGAACAAAAACATTCAGTACTTC.

On this clone: Different DNA sequences within this sample yield the same CDR3. The chain joins TRBV9 to TRBJ2-1; 9 bases map to TRBD2. Germline loops: CDR1 SGDLS, CDR2 YYNGEE. Losses at the gene ends were 3 bases for V and 4 bases for J; bases not matched to a gene: 8. The CDR3 runs to 16 residues. CDR3 sequence (DNA): TGTGCCAGCAGCGCCCCCGGGACTAGCTCATACAATGAGCAGTTCTTC. Translated: CASSAPGTSSYNEQFF. Complete variable domain (other parts from reference TRBV9 and TRBJ2-1): DSGVTQTPKHLITATGQRVTLRCSPRSGDLSVYWYQQSLDQGLQFLIQYYNGEERAKGNILERFSAQQFPDLHSELNLSSLELGDSALYFCASSAPGTSSYNEQFFGPGTRLTVL.

This clone was observed a few times. The rearrangement uses TRBV27 and TRBJ2-7, with 9 bases matching TRBD1. Per the germline V gene, CDR1 is MNHEY and CDR2 is SMNVEV (reference sequence). With 2 bases clipped from V and 1 base from J, the junction kept 0 bases outside the gene matches. This CDR3 comprises 14 residues. The CDR3 DNA sequence: TGTGCCAGCAGTTTAGACAGGGGGTCCTACGAGCAGTACTTC. Protein: CASSLDRGSYEQYF.

This chain joins TRBV5-5 and TRBJ1-3; D is unclear. Germline assignment: CDR1 SGHKS and CDR2 YYEKEE (reference sequence). There are 15 residues in the CDR3. Trimming took 0 bases from V and 0 from J, leaving 7 bases between them. CDR3 nucleotides: TGTGCCAGCAGCTTGGGAGGAATCTCTGGAAACACCATATATTTT. Amino acids: CASSLGGISGNTIYF.

This clone is a singleton in its sample. The J gene is TRBJ1-1, the V gene TRBV19; 7 nucleotides align to TRBD1. The CDR3 totals 14 residues. The germline CDR1 and CDR2 sequences are LNHDA and SQIVND (reference sequence). The ends lost 6 bases at V and 6 bases at J; junction bases unmatched: 10. The CDR3 nucleotides are TGTGCCAGTAGACGGGAGGGAGACAGGGCTGAAGCTTTCTTT. Amino acid sequence: CASRREGDRAEAFF.

V gene TRBV29-1 combines with J gene TRBJ1-1; a possible D gene is TRBD1 (5 bases). Trimming stripped 7 bases from V and 1 base from J, with 10 bases between. Germline V gene data show CDR1 as SQVTM and CDR2 as ANQGSEA. This CDR3 is built from 12 residues. The CDR3 is CSGRQGNTEAFF. DNA for the CDR3: TGCAGCGGACGGCAGGGGAACACTGAAGCTTTCTTT. The variable domain in full, completed from reference TRBV29-1 and TRBJ1-1, reads SAVISQKPSRDICQRGTSLTIQCQVDSQVTMMFWYRQQPGQSLTLIATANQGSEATYESGFVIDKFPISRPNLTFSTLTVSNMSPEDSSIYLCSGRQGNTEAFFGQGTRLTVV.

With respect to this clone: In the same sample, other DNA sequences code for this CDR3. The chain uses TRBV11-3 and TRBJ2-1; 14 positions agree with TRBD2. CDR1 is SGHNT, CDR2 YENEEA, per germline. The CDR3 has 19 residues. The J segment lost 1 base and the V segment lost 0 bases, leaving 5 bases of the junction unmatched. CDR3 coding DNA: TGTGCCAGCAGCTTAGATGGGACTAGCGGGAGTCCTTCCTACAATGAGCAGTTCTTC. Protein: CASSLDGTSGSPSYNEQFF.